These 16 T cell receptor beta chains came from one sample sequenced in a study of T cell changes during pregnancy in multiple sclerosis. The repertoire was sequenced with immunoSEQ multiplex PCR; TCRdb's copy has only in-frame clones and lacks some. The top ten hold approximately 4.5% of the sample, which has about 31,000 clones, 90% seen once. The sample here was CD8+ T cells from peripheral blood mononuclear cells, taken in the second trimester of pregnancy. Source of these receptors: a female donor with multiple sclerosis, enrolled in a pregnancy study.

The rearrangement links TRBV2 to TRBJ2-3; the D gene is possibly TRBD2 (6 bases). The ends were cut back, 2 bases at V and 0 bases at J, with 15 bases in the middle. The CDR3 spans 17 residues. Germline CDR1 reads SNHLY; CDR2 reads FYNNEI. CDR3 nucleotide sequence: TGTGCCAGCAGTGAACGATTTCGGGAGATGAGCACAGATACGCAGTATTTT. This translates into CASSERFREMSTDTQYF.

This clone has only a few counts. The V and J genes are TRBV28 and TRBJ2-1; 10 bases map to TRBD1. Germline CDR1 is MDHEN and CDR2 is SYDVKM. CDR3 length: 15 residues. V lost 3 bases and J lost 7; bases outside the gene matches: 6. CDR3 amino acids: CASSFRGQGGNEQFF. The CDR3 coding sequence is TGTGCCAGCAGTTTTAGAGGACAGGGGGGGAATGAGCAGTTCTTC.

The chain carries TRBV5-1 and TRBJ1-1, with D uncertain. The length of the CDR3 is 16 residues. The germline V gene encodes CDR1 SGHRS and CDR2 YFSETQ. The germline V and J ends were trimmed by 0 bases and 1 base, with 13 bases remaining between them. CDR3 in DNA: TGCGCCAGCAGCTTGGCCATAACAGAAACGAACACTGAAGCTTTCTTT. It specifies CASSLAITETNTEAFF.

The chain employs TRBV13 and TRBJ2-3; 12 bases match TRBD2. This CDR3 region has 17 residues. V shed 5 bases, J shed 4 bases, and the junction held 10 bases outside the gene matches. CDR1 and CDR2 (germline): PRHDT, FYEKMQ (reference sequence). DNA of the CDR3: TGTGCCAGCAGCCAACCCGGACTAGCGGGATTTTCAGATACGCAGTATTTT. Protein: CASSQPGLAGFSDTQYF.

This clone was detected only a few times. The rearrangement joins TRBV11-3 to TRBJ2-7, with 8 bases matching TRBD1. V was pared by 4 bases and J by 5 bases, with 7 bases of the junction left unmatched. From germline, CDR1 is SGHNT and CDR2 YENEEA. The CDR3 runs to 14 residues. CDR3 residues: CASSSAQGADEQYF. CDR3 nucleotide sequence: TGTGCCAGCAGCTCCGCCCAGGGGGCAGACGAGCAGTACTTC.

This CDR3 is CSARRTVAFF. The CDR3 DNA reads as TGCAGTGCTAGAAGGACAGTCGCTTTCTTT. The chain uses TRBV20-1 and TRBJ1-1; tentatively, D is TRBD1 (6 bases). Trimming took 2 bases from V and 11 from J, leaving 9 bases between them. The V gene's germline CDR1 is DFQATT and CDR2 SNEGSKA (reference sequence). CDR3 length: 10 amino acids.

In this sample, this clone turned up once. The rearrangement joins TRBV28 to TRBJ2-7, with 7 bases identical to TRBD1. Germline assignment: CDR1 MDHEN and CDR2 SYDVKM. V was clipped by 5 bases and J by 6 bases; unmatched bases: 4. This CDR3 is built from 12 residues. The CDR3 bases are TGTGCCAGCAGTCTTAGGGGGCTCGAGCAGTACTTC. It yields the protein CASSLRGLEQYF.

The chain carries TRBV13 and TRBJ2-3; D unclear. This CDR3 is built from 12 residues. V was shortened by 5 bases and J by 6 bases, with 9 bases between the two germline ends. The germline CDR1 and CDR2 sequences are PRHDT and FYEKMQ (reference sequence). The CDR3 DNA follows: TGTGCCAGCAGCACAGAGTGGGATACGCAGTATTTT. As protein: CASSTEWDTQYF.

This chain joins TRBV10-1 and TRBJ2-7; 7 bases map to TRBD1. V lost 5 bases and J lost 0; bases outside the gene matches: 4. The CDR3 loop spans 14 amino acids. Germline V CDR1 and CDR2: WNHNN, SYGVQD (reference sequence). Here the CDR3 DNA reads TGCGCCAGCAGTCGGGACAGTTCCTCCTACGAGCAGTACTTC. Translating gives CASSRDSSSYEQYF.

The chain couples TRBV4-1 to TRBJ1-5; perhaps TRBD1 as D (5 bases). The CDR3 extends over 15 amino acids. V was shortened by 5 bases and J by 4 bases, with 15 bases between the two germline ends. From germline, CDR1 is MGHRA and CDR2 YSYEKL. The CDR3 DNA is TGCGCCAGCAGCTACCGTTTGGGGGGAAATCAGCCCCAGCATTTT. Encoded protein: CASSYRLGGNQPQHF.

The chain combines TRBV27 with TRBJ2-7; D perhaps matches TRBD1 (6 bases). CDR3 size: 12 residues. Germline lookup yields CDR1 MNHEY and CDR2 SMNVEV (reference sequence). The V gene lost 2 bases and the J gene lost 7 bases, with 9 bases spanning the gap. The CDR3 DNA reads as TGTGCCAGCAGTTTAAATAGGGGGGAGCAGTACTTC. This encodes CASSLNRGEQYF.

The J gene is TRBJ2-3, the V gene TRBV9, with 7 nucleotides matching TRBD2. The CDR3 sequence is 17 residues long. Trimming took 2 bases from V and 5 from J; bases not matched to a gene: 14. CDR1 is SGDLS and CDR2 is YYNGEE in the germline V gene. The CDR3 is CASSVAVSGMVIDTQYF. In DNA form, the CDR3 reads TGTGCCAGCAGCGTCGCGGTAAGCGGGATGGTTATAGATACGCAGTATTTT.

The rearrangement joins TRBV6-4 to TRBJ2-3, with a tentative D call TRBD1 (6 bases). This CDR3 is 14 amino acids long. Germline V lookup: CDR1 MRHNA, CDR2 SNTAGT. Trimming cost V 5 bases and J 5 bases, with 14 bases left between them. This chain's CDR3 is CASSRGVGGDTQYF. CDR3 nucleotide sequence: TGTGCCAGCAGTCGTGGGGTAGGGGGAGATACGCAGTATTTT.

This sequence joins TRBV7-9 and TRBJ1-2; D remains ambiguous. Germline CDR1 SEHNR, CDR2 FQNEAQ (reference sequence). The V and J ends lost 5 bases and 4 bases respectively, with 14 bases between them. The CDR3 has 14 residues. CDR3 loop: CASSPVARIYGYTF. The CDR3 DNA sequence: TGTGCCAGCAGCCCCGTAGCAAGAATCTATGGCTACACCTTC.

This clone turned up a few times. The chain employs TRBV7-8 and TRBJ2-7; 8 nucleotides agree with TRBD1. The CDR3 consists of 14 residues. CDR1 SGHVS and CDR2 FQNEAQ come from the germline V gene. The ends lost 6 bases at V and 3 bases at J; junction bases unmatched: 7. CDR3 DNA: TGTGCCAGCAGTTTGTGGACAGGGAACTACGAGCAGTACTTC. Protein sequence: CASSLWTGNYEQYF.

V gene TRBV5-1 combines with J gene TRBJ2-1, with D possibly matching TRBD2 (5 bases). Trimming removed 4 bases at V and 1 base at J, with 12 bases between. CDR1 and CDR2 from the germline V gene are SGHRS and YFSETQ. The CDR3 sequence is 15 residues long. The CDR3 coding sequence is TGCGCCAGCAGCCTGGGAGAGTCTTCCTACAATGAGCAGTTCTTC. This gives the protein CASSLGESSYNEQFF.